One sample yielded the 32 T cell receptor beta chains listed below, sequenced in a study of blood T cell repertoires in COVID-19. Sequencing was performed with immunoSEQ multiplex PCR; in TCRdb, only in-frame clones are kept and a portion is missing. Among around 460,000 clones listed, roughly 89% were seen once. The specimen sequenced was peripheral blood. The receptors shown here come from a man aged 18 to 29 with COVID-19, enrolled during active disease.

This clone has only one observation. J is TRBJ1-6 and V is TRBV14; D gene unclear. Germline lookup yields CDR1 SGHDN and CDR2 FVKESK. The germline V and J ends were trimmed by 0 bases and 9 bases, with 12 bases remaining between them. CDR3 length: 15 residues. CDR3 residues: CASSQDLGRSSPLHF. CDR3 DNA sequence: TGTGCCAGCAGCCAAGATTTAGGCAGGTCTTCACCCCTCCACTTT.

The V and J genes are TRBV14 and TRBJ2-3; TRBD2 agrees at 7 bases. After removal of 4 bases from V and 8 bases from J, the junction contained 12 bases not matched to a gene. CDR3 length equals 15 residues. Germline V gene lookup returns CDR1 SGHDN and CDR2 FVKESK. CDR3 DNA sequence: TGTGCCAGCAGCCCGGGACTATCTCGCGGGGCTACGCAGTATTTT. Protein sequence: CASSPGLSRGATQYF.

Concerning this clone: The same CDR3 arises from other DNA sequences in this sample as well. The rearrangement links TRBV20-1 to TRBJ2-2, with D maybe TRBD2 (6 bases). This CDR3 is built from 15 residues. Deletions cut 3 bases from V and 2 bases from J, with 13 bases between. In germline, CDR1 is DFQATT, CDR2 SNEGSKA (reference sequence). CDR3: CSASRGGSNTGELFF. The DNA for the CDR3 is TGCAGTGCTAGTCGGGGAGGCAGTAACACCGGGGAGCTGTTTTTT.

The chain is built from TRBV18 and TRBJ2-7; a possible D gene is TRBD1 (5 bases). The CDR3 has 13 residues. Between the trimmed V and J ends, which lost 3 bases and 0 bases, there was a span of 6 bases. From germline, CDR1 is KGHSH and CDR2 LQKENI. The CDR3 sequence is CASSPTVSYEQYF. In nucleotides, the CDR3 is TGTGCCAGCTCACCGACAGTCTCCTACGAGCAGTACTTC.

The chain couples TRBV10-3 to TRBJ2-7; D possibly corresponds to TRBD1 (5 bases). The V gene lost 11 bases and the J gene lost 6 bases, with 17 bases spanning the gap. CDR3 size: 12 residues. Germline loops: CDR1 ENHRY, CDR2 SYGVKD. The CDR3 region is CAPRNLGVEQYF. CDR3 nucleotide sequence: TGTGCCCCGCGAAATTTAGGGGTCGAGCAGTACTTC.

This rearrangement joins TRBV5-1 to TRBJ1-1, with D uncertain. V was clipped by 4 bases and J by 0 bases, with 10 bases between them. This CDR3 is built from 14 residues. Germline CDR1 SGHRS, CDR2 YFSETQ. DNA of the CDR3: TGCGCCAGCAGCCTAGGGAGTATGAACACTGAAGCTTTCTTT. Translating it yields CASSLGSMNTEAFF.

This chain connects TRBV5-1 to TRBJ2-7; TRBD1 agrees at 7 bases. V lost 2 bases to trimming and J lost 2 bases; unmatched junction nucleotides: 4. The CDR3 extends over 14 amino acids. Per the germline V gene, CDR1 is SGHRS and CDR2 is YFSETQ. Here the CDR3 DNA reads TGCGCCAGCAGCTTAGTGACAGGGCCCTACGAGCAGTACTTC. Its protein is CASSLVTGPYEQYF.

J is TRBJ1-6 and V is TRBV3-1 (or the pseudogene TRBV3-2); D may be TRBD1 (5 bases). The CDR3 sequence is 13 residues long. Germline V gene sequence: CDR1 LGHDT, CDR2 YNNKEL (reference sequence). V lost 2 bases, J lost 9 bases, and 8 bases lay in between. In nucleotides, the CDR3 is TGTGCCAGCAGCCAAAGGGGAGGTTCACCCCTCCACTTT. Translation gives CASSQRGGSPLHF.

The CDR3 here is CASSQEGRGNTEAFF. Here the CDR3 DNA reads TGTGCCAGCAGCCAAGAAGGCAGGGGGAACACTGAAGCTTTCTTT. V is TRBV3-1 (or the pseudogene TRBV3-2) and J is TRBJ1-1; perhaps TRBD1 as D (6 bases). The V gene's germline CDR1 is LGHDT and CDR2 YNNKEL (reference sequence). The CDR3 loop spans 15 amino acids. V lost 0 bases and J 1 base, leaving 9 bases between the germline ends.

This chain links TRBV11-2 with TRBJ2-1; D is possibly TRBD2 (6 bases). Germline lookup yields CDR1 SGHAT and CDR2 FQNNGV. This CDR3 contains 15 residues. V dropped 7 bases and J dropped 9 bases, with 22 bases sitting between them. CDR3 loop: CASTFTRGKLGEQFF. The DNA of the CDR3 is TGTGCCAGCACTTTCACGCGGGGCAAGCTGGGTGAGCAGTTCTTC.

The J gene is TRBJ2-7, the V gene TRBV5-6; D is undetermined. This CDR3 comprises 13 residues. The germline V gene has CDR1 SGHDT and CDR2 YYEEEE. Between the trimmed V and J ends, which lost 0 bases and 2 bases, there was a span of 6 bases. This chain's CDR3 is CASSLDTAYEQYF. CDR3 nucleotides: TGTGCCAGCAGCTTGGATACAGCCTACGAGCAGTACTTC.

The J gene is TRBJ2-7, the V gene TRBV11-2; D may be TRBD2 (5 bases). The V gene lost 5 bases and the J gene lost 9 bases, with 20 bases spanning the gap. This CDR3 has 14 amino acids. Germline V gene sequence: CDR1 SGHAT, CDR2 FQNNGV. CDR3 protein: CASSLKGMTGRQYF. DNA for the CDR3: TGTGCCAGCAGCCTCAAAGGTATGACGGGGAGGCAGTACTTC.

This clone was counted a few times. J is TRBJ2-2 and V is TRBV7-2, with D perhaps matching TRBD1 (6 bases). The CDR3 covers 14 residues. V was trimmed by 6 bases and J by 4 bases, leaving 12 bases between them. Per germline, CDR1 SGHTA and CDR2 FQGNSA. The CDR3 here is CASRRDTLTGELFF. The CDR3 nucleotides are TGTGCCAGCAGACGGGACACCCTCACCGGGGAGCTGTTTTTT.

The chain is built from TRBV19 and TRBJ1-5; a weak D match, TRBD1 (5 bases). This CDR3 region has 17 residues. The germline V gene encodes CDR1 LNHDA and CDR2 SQIVND (reference sequence). Trimming stripped 3 bases from V and 0 bases from J, with 15 bases between. The CDR3 reads CASSISAGGYSNQPQHF. CDR3 nucleotide sequence: TGTGCCAGTAGTATTTCGGCGGGGGGGTATAGCAATCAGCCCCAGCATTTT.

The chain links TRBV11-3 to TRBJ2-3; 8 bases are shared with TRBD2. Looked up from germline, CDR1 is SGHNT and CDR2 is YENEEA. The CDR3 spans 14 residues. V lost 9 bases and J lost 0; bases outside the gene matches: 5. DNA for the CDR3: TGTGCCAGTGTTAGCGGGACAAGCACAGATACGCAGTATTTT. The encoded protein is CASVSGTSTDTQYF.

The chain recombines TRBV9 with TRBJ1-3; a possible D gene is TRBD1 (5 bases). CDR1 and CDR2 from the germline V gene are SGDLS and YYNGEE. CDR3 size: 17 residues. V shed 0 bases and J shed 0 bases, with 13 bases lying between them. The CDR3 sequence: CASSVEGQAYSGNTIYF. CDR3 bases: TGTGCCAGCAGCGTAGAGGGGCAGGCCTACTCTGGAAACACCATATATTTT.

The chain employs TRBV24-1 and TRBJ2-3; 10 bases match TRBD2. Germline values: CDR1 KGHDR, CDR2 SFDVKD. The CDR3 has 15 residues. V lost 5 bases, J lost 4 bases, and 5 bases stayed unmatched. The CDR3 protein is CATSAALAGADTQYF. CDR3 coding DNA: TGTGCCACCAGTGCGGCCCTAGCGGGAGCAGATACGCAGTATTTT.

The J gene is TRBJ1-2, the V gene TRBV5-1; the match to TRBD1 covers 8 bases. V lost 2 bases and J lost 3; bases outside the gene matches: 6. Germline V gene lookup returns CDR1 SGHRS and CDR2 YFSETQ. CDR3 length equals 15 residues. Written as DNA, the CDR3 is TGCGCCAGCAGCTTAGGACAGGGTGGGGACTATGGCTACACCTTC. This sequence encodes CASSLGQGGDYGYTF.

The J gene is TRBJ2-5, the V gene TRBV3-1 (or the pseudogene TRBV3-2); D is unclear. This CDR3 region has 15 residues. With 0 bases removed from V and 4 bases from J, the gap between germline ends came to 12 bases. CDR1 LGHDT and CDR2 YNNKEL come from the germline V gene (reference sequence). The CDR3 is CASSQEGRGTETQYF. DNA for the CDR3: TGTGCCAGCAGCCAAGAGGGTAGAGGCACAGAGACCCAGTACTTC.

The chain recombines TRBV18 with TRBJ2-7, with D maybe TRBD1 (5 bases). The V gene lost 3 bases and the J gene lost 5 bases, with 11 bases spanning the gap. The germline CDR1 and CDR2 sequences are KGHSH and LQKENI. The CDR3 length is 13 residues. CDR3 coding DNA: TGTGCCAGCTCACCCCCAGGGCGAAACGAGCAGTACTTC. Translating gives CASSPPGRNEQYF.

The chain has TRBV12-5 and TRBJ2-7, with TRBD1 as a possible D gene (5 bases). The germline V gene has CDR1 LGHNT and CDR2 FRNRAP. Trimming removed 6 bases at V and 0 bases at J, with 12 bases between. This CDR3 is built from 14 residues. The CDR3 loop reads CASGDPTASYEQYF. The DNA of the CDR3 is TGTGCTAGTGGCGACCCGACAGCCTCCTACGAGCAGTACTTC.

The V call is TRBV3-1 (or the pseudogene TRBV3-2), the J call TRBJ2-5, with 8 bases matching TRBD1. Losses at the gene ends were 2 bases for V and 5 bases for J; bases not matched to a gene: 1. Germline V CDR1 and CDR2: LGHDT, YNNKEL (reference sequence). The CDR3 is made up of 13 amino acids. In DNA form, the CDR3 reads TGTGCCAGCAGCCAACGGGACAGGGAGACCCAGTACTTC. Its protein product is CASSQRDRETQYF.

The rearrangement links TRBV11-2 to TRBJ2-1, with TRBD1 matching 7 bases. This CDR3 region has 12 residues. CDR1 SGHAT and CDR2 FQNNGV come from the germline V gene. V lost 6 bases to trimming and J lost 7 bases; unmatched junction nucleotides: 3. CDR3 residues: CASSSRGNEQFF. The CDR3, as DNA: TGTGCCAGCAGTTCCAGGGGGAATGAGCAGTTCTTC.

J is TRBJ2-7 and V is TRBV2, with 7 positions matching TRBD1. The germline CDR1 and CDR2 sequences are SNHLY and FYNNEI. The CDR3 loop spans 16 amino acids. V trimming: 1 base; J trimming: 2 bases; junction bases outside the gene matches: 8. The CDR3 protein is CASSEGGQLKPYEQYF. CDR3 coding DNA: TGTGCCAGCAGTGAAGGGGGACAGTTGAAACCCTACGAGCAGTACTTC.

The chain couples TRBV19 to TRBJ1-6; D call uncertain. Trimming pared 1 base from V and 7 bases from J, leaving 14 bases between. The CDR3 runs to 16 residues. The germline V gene has CDR1 LNHDA and CDR2 SQIVND (reference sequence). The CDR3 DNA reads as TGTGCCAGTAGTATAGGCGGGCCTCCTGGGAATTCACCCCTCCACTTT. Protein sequence: CASSIGGPPGNSPLHF.

CDR3 residues: CATSRSSGDSGYGYTF. For the CDR3, the DNA is TGTGCCACCAGCAGATCATCCGGCGATAGCGGCTATGGCTACACCTTC. The rearrangement links TRBV15 to TRBJ1-2; D call uncertain. Germline assignment: CDR1 LNHNV and CDR2 YYDKDF (reference sequence). V was shortened by 2 bases and J by 4 bases, with 17 bases between the two germline ends. The CDR3 covers 16 residues.

The chain is built from TRBV19 and TRBJ1-5; D remains unclear. V was trimmed by 6 bases and J by 1 base, leaving 7 bases between them. The CDR3 loop spans 13 amino acids. Germline V gene sequence: CDR1 LNHDA, CDR2 SQIVND (reference sequence). CDR3 DNA: TGTGCCAGTAGAGACACCAGCAATCAGCCCCAGCATTTT. It is translated as CASRDTSNQPQHF.

This sequence joins TRBV6-5 and TRBJ2-7, with D tentatively TRBD1 (5 bases). CDR1 is MNHEY, CDR2 SVGAGI, per germline. The CDR3 runs to 14 residues. Trimming left V 0 bases short and J 5 bases short, with 11 bases between. The CDR3 bases are TGTGCCAGCAGTTACTCGAGGACATTCAACGAGCAGTACTTC. This translates into CASSYSRTFNEQYF.

V usage is TRBV7-9 and J usage is TRBJ2-4, with 8 bases aligning to TRBD2. Germline CDR1 is SEHNR and CDR2 is FQNEAQ (reference sequence). The trim removed 5 bases at V and 6 bases at J, leaving 3 bases unmatched. The CDR3 covers 13 residues. The CDR3 loop is CASSRTSGNIQYF. As DNA, the CDR3 is TGTGCCAGCAGCCGCACTAGCGGAAACATTCAGTACTTC.

The rearrangement joins TRBV4-1 to TRBJ2-1; TRBD2 is a possible D gene (6 bases). CDR1 MGHRA and CDR2 YSYEKL come from the germline V gene. The CDR3 consists of 13 residues. V shed 4 bases and J shed 8 bases, with 12 bases lying between them. CDR3 nucleotide sequence: TGCGCCAGCAGCCCCGAGGAGGGTTATGAGCAGTTCTTC. Translating it yields CASSPEEGYEQFF.

The chain has TRBV7-2 and TRBJ2-6, with D maybe TRBD1 (5 bases). Germline values: CDR1 SGHTA, CDR2 FQGNSA. Trimming shortened V by 4 bases and J by 1 base, and 8 bases separated the two germline ends. This CDR3 region has 15 residues. CDR3 region: CASSSQVSGANVLTF. The CDR3 region has the DNA TGTGCCAGCAGCTCACAGGTGTCTGGGGCCAACGTCCTGACTTTC. The full variable domain, rest sourced from reference TRBV7-2 and TRBJ2-6, is GAGVSQSPSNKVTEKGKDVELRCDPISGHTALYWYRQSLGQGLEFLIYFQGNSAPDKSGLPSDRFSAERTGGSVSTLTIQRTQQEDSAVYLCASSSQVSGANVLTFGAGSRLTVL.

The chain recombines TRBV27 with TRBJ1-3; TRBD1 matches at 9 bases. Trimming cost V 5 bases and J 4 bases; bases outside gene matches: 6. Germline CDR1 MNHEY, CDR2 SMNVEV (reference sequence). This CDR3 comprises 15 residues. The CDR3 sequence: CASSPGTGRGNTIYF. In DNA form, the CDR3 reads TGTGCCAGCAGTCCGGGGACAGGGAGAGGAAACACCATATATTTT.